The rows below give T cell receptor beta chains drawn from one sample of a study of vaccination and CD4 T cells after COVID-19. No antigen has been identified for these receptors. From the PCR reads, TCRdb called clonotypes with MiXCR, one entry per CDR3 protein. This table has around 23,000 distinct CDR3 sequences, about 45% appearing once. The sequencing used CD4+ T cells from blood, cultured in vitro, collected about 7 months after SARS-CoV-2 vaccination. The receptors stem from a human donor who had recovered from COVID-19. The CDR3 runs from the conserved cysteine through the conserved F or W.

cdr3_length: 14
v_call: TRBV6-5
cdr3_aa: CASSYPGLFNEQFF

cdr3_length: 14
v_call: TRBV6-1
cdr3_aa: CASSEARRGYEQYF

cdr3_length: 16
v_call: TRBV7-2
cdr3_aa: CASSPSRGMGNQPQHF

cdr3_length: 16
v_call: TRBV20-1
cdr3_aa: CSARDYRVGGNQPQHF

cdr3_length: 15
v_call: TRBV7-9
cdr3_aa: CASSKGQGLTGELFF

cdr3_length: 15
v_call: TRBV15
cdr3_aa: CATSRDQQGRQPQHF

cdr3_length: 12
v_call: TRBV6-5
cdr3_aa: CASSYIGGEQYF

cdr3_length: 13
v_call: TRBV10-1
cdr3_aa: CASRETSGSEQFF

cdr3_length: 12
v_call: TRBV7-9
cdr3_aa: CASSPAGETQYF

cdr3_length: 15
v_call: TRBV7-3
cdr3_aa: CASSLGTSGGNEQFF

cdr3_length: 14
v_call: TRBV6-1
cdr3_aa: CASSGRGGNYGYTF

cdr3_length: 13
v_call: TRBV19
cdr3_aa: CASSEDYTDTQYF

cdr3_length: 16
v_call: TRBV20-1
cdr3_aa: CSARDVSGGAQETQYF

cdr3_length: 12
v_call: TRBV2
cdr3_aa: CASSELGETQYF

cdr3_length: 14
v_call: TRBV28
cdr3_aa: CASRLGTSGDTQYF

cdr3_length: 16
v_call: TRBV6-1
cdr3_aa: CASSKGPSWSYNEQFF